The rows below give T cell receptor beta chains drawn from one sample of a study of cytomegalovirus exposure and HLA in healthy donors. Sequencing used immunoSEQ multiplex PCR; TCRdb keeps in-frame clones, though not all of them. The sample comprises 150,000 to 200,000 clones, roughly 88% of which are singletons, and approximately 8.5% rests with the top ten. The sequenced sample consisted of PBMCs. The source is a man aged 18 to 29 in good health and CMV-seropositive. Both conserved end residues are part of each CDR3. A D gene is named only where the DNA matches it firmly. Clone size is not always given. Where it is, it says once, few, many or a class for expanded clones.

abundance: .; j_gene: TRBJ2-1; d_gene: TRBD2; v_gene: TRBV5-1; CDR3nt: TGCGCCAGCAGCGAGGGACTAGCGGGGAGGAATGAGCAGTTCTTC; CDR3aa: CASSEGLAGRNEQFF
abundance: .; j_gene: TRBJ2-1; d_gene: TRBD1; v_gene: TRBV27; CDR3nt: TGTGCCAGCCGGGACAGGTATTTTTCGGGGAATGAGCAGTTCTTC; CDR3aa: CASRDRYFSGNEQFF
abundance: few; j_gene: TRBJ1-1; d_gene: .; v_gene: TRBV2; CDR3nt: TGTGCCAGCAGTGAAAGGGGGAACACTGAAGCTTTCTTT; CDR3aa: CASSERGNTEAFF
abundance: .; j_gene: TRBJ2-3; d_gene: .; v_gene: TRBV10-1; CDR3nt: TGCGCCAGCAGCGCTAGTCCCGCTAATACGCAGTATTTT; CDR3aa: CASSASPANTQYF
abundance: .; j_gene: TRBJ1-1; d_gene: TRBD1; v_gene: TRBV9; CDR3nt: TGTGCCAGCAGCATTACAGGGGGCGCATTTGGGGACACTGAAGCTTTCTTT; CDR3aa: CASSITGGAFGDTEAFF
abundance: .; j_gene: TRBJ2-7; d_gene: .; v_gene: TRBV2; CDR3nt: TGTGCCAGCATCGGGGAGTACTACGAGCAGTACTTC; CDR3aa: CASIGEYYEQYF
abundance: .; j_gene: TRBJ2-1; d_gene: .; v_gene: TRBV6-5; CDR3nt: TGTGCCAGCACCCAACAGGGAAGGCAGTTCTTC; CDR3aa: CASTQQGRQFF
abundance: .; j_gene: TRBJ1-1; d_gene: .; v_gene: TRBV18; CDR3nt: TGTGCCAGCTCACCACCCGGTAACACTGAAGCTTTCTTT; CDR3aa: CASSPPGNTEAFF
abundance: few; j_gene: TRBJ2-7; d_gene: .; v_gene: TRBV5-4; CDR3nt: TGTGCCAGCAGCTTGGCGGGGAGCTCCTACGAGCAGTACTTC; CDR3aa: CASSLAGSSYEQYF
abundance: .; j_gene: TRBJ1-6; d_gene: .; v_gene: TRBV10-3; CDR3nt: TGTGCCATCAGTGAGTCCGAGGTTTCCGATAATTCACCCCTCCACTTT; CDR3aa: CAISESEVSDNSPLHF
abundance: .; j_gene: TRBJ2-7; d_gene: TRBD1; v_gene: TRBV5-1; CDR3nt: TGCGCCAGCAGCTTGCTCCAACAGGGGCGCTACGAGCAGTACTTC; CDR3aa: CASSLLQQGRYEQYF
abundance: .; j_gene: TRBJ1-2; d_gene: .; v_gene: TRBV11-2; CDR3nt: TGTGCCAGCAGCTCCATCGCGACCGGCGCGGGCTATGGCTACACCTTC; CDR3aa: CASSSIATGAGYGYTF
abundance: .; j_gene: TRBJ2-7; d_gene: .; v_gene: TRBV7-2; CDR3nt: TGTGCCAGCAGCTCGAGGGTTGGTGGCGAGCAGTACTTC; CDR3aa: CASSSRVGGEQYF
abundance: .; j_gene: TRBJ2-5; d_gene: .; v_gene: TRBV5-1; CDR3nt: TGCGCCAGCAGCTTGAGGCAGGGGAGGGAAGAGACCCAGTACTTC; CDR3aa: CASSLRQGREETQYF
abundance: .; j_gene: TRBJ1-2; d_gene: .; v_gene: TRBV6-6; CDR3nt: TGTGCCAGCAGTTACCGGTTGACTAACTATGGCTACACCTTC; CDR3aa: CASSYRLTNYGYTF
abundance: .; j_gene: TRBJ1-5; d_gene: .; v_gene: TRBV21-1; CDR3nt: TGTGCCAGCAGCAAAAAGCGGGACAGGCGGAGCAATCAGCCCCAGCATTTT; CDR3aa: CASSKKRDRRSNQPQHF
abundance: .; j_gene: TRBJ2-1; d_gene: TRBD1; v_gene: TRBV30; CDR3nt: TGTGCCTGGGCTATACCGGGACAGGGAGCCAAGCAGTTCTTC; CDR3aa: CAWAIPGQGAKQFF
abundance: .; j_gene: TRBJ2-7; d_gene: .; v_gene: TRBV6-5; CDR3nt: TGTGCCAGCAGCCGAGAAGGGGGTTACGAGCAGTACTTC; CDR3aa: CASSREGGYEQYF
abundance: .; j_gene: TRBJ2-7; d_gene: TRBD2; v_gene: TRBV18; CDR3nt: TGTGCCAGCTCGCTTAGCGGGGGAGCTGGGTTGGGTGAGCAGTACTTC; CDR3aa: CASSLSGGAGLGEQYF
abundance: .; j_gene: TRBJ1-2; d_gene: TRBD1; v_gene: TRBV28; CDR3nt: TGTGCCAGCAGCCTAGGGCCGACAGGGGTGCATGGCTACACCTTC; CDR3aa: CASSLGPTGVHGYTF
abundance: .; j_gene: TRBJ2-7; d_gene: TRBD1; v_gene: TRBV6-6; CDR3nt: TGTGCCAGCAGTTTCGGACAGGGCGGCGAGCAGTACTTC; CDR3aa: CASSFGQGGEQYF
abundance: .; j_gene: TRBJ1-1; d_gene: .; v_gene: TRBV6-5; CDR3nt: TGTGCCAGCAGTTCCCTCGGGGAGCGCGGGGCTTTCTTT; CDR3aa: CASSSLGERGAFF